This T cell receptor (beta chain) was documented in a study of shared clonotypes between healthy human individuals. Assay used: immunoSEQ multiplex PCR; TCRdb lists only in-frame clones, some missing. The data contain under 2.5 million clones, about 90% of them singletons. Study-level results: Larger richness was generally estimated for naive than memory subsets.

A word on this clone: Its cognate antigen is unknown.

Germline CDR1 is KGHSH and CDR2 is LQKENI. V shed 5 bases and J 0 bases; nucleotides not matched to a gene: 7. CDR3 length: 16 residues. The V and J genes are TRBV18 and TRBJ1-1, with TRBD1 matching over 9 bases. The clonotype was recovered from a man between 18 and 29 years old in good health. Some clones in this sample may be carry-over from other donors' samples. Sequenced sample: naive CD4+ T cells from PBMCs. As for subset: CD45RA+ positively selected. CDR3 protein: CASSNNRGPMNTEAFF. The CDR3 DNA is TGTGCCAGCTCAAACAACAGGGGGCCCATGAACACTGAAGCTTTCTTT.